The T cell receptor (beta chain) described here comes from a study of T cells after yellow fever vaccination. Regarding the study as a whole: In post-booster samples, most primary-vaccination clones reappeared (approximately 95% CD4, 88% CD8).

The CDR3 consists of 14 residues. Trimming pared 0 bases from V and 4 bases from J, leaving 9 bases between. CDR1 and CDR2 (germline): MNHEY, SVGEGT. In making TCR cDNA, 5'RACE template switching added a universal primer site and UMIs to it. TCRdb re-analysed the 5' RACE reads in MiXCR, keeping a single row per CDR3 protein. The sample includes about 330,000 distinct CDR3 sequences, approximately 8% seen only once; the top ten take approximately 15%. This clonotype has a handful of counts. Its antigen is as yet unknown. This chain connects TRBV6-2 or TRBV6-3 to TRBJ1-1, with a tentative D call TRBD1 (5 bases). The sample in question was PBMCs, obtained about 49 days after the first yellow fever vaccination. This clonotype was obtained from a man between 18 and 35 years old who received the YFV17D yellow fever vaccine. In nucleotides, the CDR3 is TGTGCCAGCAGTTACTCTGGGGGGACCACTGAAGCTTTCTTT. This sequence encodes CASSYSGGTTEAFF.